Listed below are T cell receptor beta chains from one sample, sequenced in a study of T cell responses to AZD1222 COVID-19 vaccine. Libraries were prepared by immunoSEQ multiplex PCR; TCRdb keeps only in-frame clonotypes and omits some of them. Of about 180,000 clones listed, about 90% are singletons. Sequencing was performed on peripheral blood, taken on day 0 of AZD1222 vaccination. The receptors here all came from an adult in good health. The conserved cysteine and the conserved F or W are not part of the CDR3 here. The order of the fields is V gene, J gene, CDR3 protein.

TRBV3-1/TRBV3-2	TRBJ2-5	ASSVAGETQY
TRBV28	TRBJ1-1	ASSLGLRNTEAF
TRBV29-1	TRBJ2-7	SVASGTGHEQY
TRBV6-5	TRBJ2-2	ASPHPNTGELF
TRBV18	TRBJ2-2	ASSPGQTNTGELF
TRBV6-2/TRBV6-3	TRBJ1-4	ASSLRSGTSGWGEKLF
TRBV10-1	TRBJ1-1	ASSATGEGFAEAF
TRBV24-1	TRBJ2-2	ATRDRVHTGELF
TRBV4-1	TRBJ1-1	ASSQGRTGLDTEAF
TRBV28	TRBJ2-2	ASSAGTSGAGELF
TRBV30	TRBJ2-1	AWSAGTGINEQF
TRBV7-8	TRBJ2-1	ASSLAGLINEQF
TRBV10-1	TRBJ1-3	ASSESRVHGNTIY
TRBV28	TRBJ1-2	ASRFPRVYGYT
TRBV28	TRBJ1-5	ASSFWHLRGNQPQH
TRBV27	TRBJ1-5	ASSLGTGKSFVNAQH
TRBV24-1	TRBJ1-2	ATSDLSFGYGYT
TRBV12-5	TRBJ2-2	ASGLWSGELF
TRBV5-4	TRBJ2-3	ASSLAQDTQY
TRBV6-6	TRBJ2-1	ASSYSGGGGSGQF
TRBV7-9	TRBJ2-7	ASSPRTGEDTYEQY
TRBV9	TRBJ2-2	ASSTDPGELF
TRBV5-1	TRBJ1-1	ASSPPGGGTEAF
TRBV19	TRBJ1-2	ASSDRAYGYT
TRBV6-1	TRBJ1-4	ASSEFARRGNEKLF
TRBV10-3	TRBJ1-2	AIASQGEYYGYT
TRBV19	TRBJ2-6	ASSIPAREGGANVLT
TRBV10-3	TRBJ1-2	AIGGQGHYGYT
TRBV30	TRBJ1-1	AWMLSGEAF
TRBV5-4	TRBJ2-7	ASSLDWGASNEQY
TRBV28	TRBJ1-1	ASSRRDRVSEAF
TRBV30	TRBJ2-1	AWRGGSYNEQF
TRBV7-9	TRBJ2-5	ASSSPRTGEETQY
TRBV5-1	TRBJ2-1	ASSLSSSEQF
TRBV27	TRBJ1-5	ASSLGRPRDGDQPQH
TRBV27	TRBJ2-7	ASSRGTGGRREQY
TRBV6-5	TRBJ1-4	ASSYPDLGGLF
TRBV15	TRBJ2-5	ATSSPGQEETQY
TRBV7-9	TRBJ2-6	ASSFALTDAGANVLT
TRBV7-3	TRBJ1-2	ASSLRDGRGYT